This T cell receptor beta chain was profiled in a study of blood T cell repertoires in COVID-19. About the research overall: Italy, Spain and the United States were the sources of the convalescent and acute COVID-19 samples. In each case, the material was cDNA or gDNA derived from T cells, B-cell-depleted T cells, or PBMCs.

CDR1 MDHEN and CDR2 SYDVKM come from the germline V gene. V lost 3 bases and J lost 4, with 9 bases in between. The CDR3 loop spans 13 amino acids. There are a few counts of this clone. Original processing methods: Amplification from reference gene primers served as the basis for estimated nucleated cell counts. The table came from immunoSEQ multiplex PCR; TCRdb's copy has only in-frame clones and leaves some out. Clone size and V and J calls were adopted from that table, with D and trimming inferred from the DNA. The sample lists approximately 91,000 clones; over 60% were seen once. The sequence came from a man aged 70 or older with acute or convalescent COVID-19. The rearrangement joins TRBV28 to TRBJ1-1, with D unresolved. The sample was peripheral blood. DNA of the CDR3: TGTGCCAGCAGTTTCACATTAAGCACTGAAGCTTTCTTT. Protein sequence: CASSFTLSTEAFF.